This T cell receptor beta chain was identified in a study of cytomegalovirus exposure and HLA in healthy donors. Germline-derived CDR1 and CDR2 are MNHEY and SMNVEV (reference sequence). V was cut by 5 bases and J by 1 base, with 14 bases left in between. The CDR3 is 15 amino acids. Both 60 Vbeta primers and 13 Jbeta primers went into the PCR. Assay: immunoSEQ multiplex PCR; the TCRdb copy retains only in-frame clones and omits some. There are 50,000 to 70,000 clones in the sample, with 3.6% held by the top ten. Material: PBMCs. This clonotype originated in a woman aged 18-29 years in good health and CMV-seronegative. V usage is TRBV27 and J usage is TRBJ1-1, with D tentatively TRBD1 (6 bases). The CDR3 DNA reads TGTGCCAGCAGTACAAGGGACACTCCGAACACTGAAGCTTTCTTT. It codes for CASSTRDTPNTEAFF.